Following are 10 T cell receptor beta chains from one sample sequenced in a study of cytomegalovirus exposure and HLA in healthy donors (dated 2017 in TCRdb). To prepare the library, the immunoSEQ multiplex PCR assay was applied. For the multiplex PCR, a mixture combining 60 forward primers for TCR Vbeta segments and 13 reverse primers for TCR Jbeta segments was used. TCRdb limited this immuneACCESS table to in-frame rearrangements with V and J called. A share of clones is missing; checked studies link under half to unresolved V genes, and the rest is unexplained. Here the sample has more than 110,000 clones; approximately 73% occur a single time. The top ten hold about an eighth of the sample. The sequenced sample was PBMCs. These receptors were collected from a human donor in good health.

The chain links TRBV6-5 to TRBJ1-2; D might be TRBD1 (5 bases). Germline CDR1 MNHEY, CDR2 SVGAGI. This CDR3 has 15 residues. Trimming pared 1 base from V and 6 bases from J, leaving 15 bases between. CDR3: CASSYFMQGTDGYTF. DNA for the CDR3: TGTGCCAGCAGTTACTTCATGCAGGGAACGGATGGCTACACCTTC.

The chain employs TRBV5-6 and TRBJ2-1; 9 bases fit TRBD2. J gave up 6 bases and V 6 bases, and 10 bases lay outside the gene matches. The CDR3 contains 15 residues. Germline assignment: CDR1 SGHDT and CDR2 YYEEEE. CDR3 loop: CASISWREGSNEQFF. The DNA for the CDR3 is TGTGCCAGCATCTCATGGCGGGAGGGAAGCAATGAGCAGTTCTTC.

The CDR3 reads CAITNTGTGLDEQFF. Written as DNA, the CDR3 is TGTGCCATCACCAATACCGGGACAGGGCTCGATGAGCAGTTCTTC. This chain joins TRBV10-3 and TRBJ2-1, with 9 bases fitting TRBD1. This CDR3 is built from 15 residues. V trimming: 7 bases; J trimming: 8 bases; junction bases outside the gene matches: 12. Looked up from germline, CDR1 is ENHRY and CDR2 is SYGVKD.

This rearrangement joins TRBV5-1 to TRBJ2-2; the match to TRBD1 covers 8 bases. With V trimmed by 3 bases and J by 6 bases, 1 base remained unmatched. There are 13 residues in the CDR3. Germline V gene sequence: CDR1 SGHRS, CDR2 YFSETQ. Here the CDR3 DNA reads TGCGCCAGCAGCTCGGGACAGGCCGGGGAGCTGTTTTTT. Amino acid sequence: CASSSGQAGELFF. The full variable domain, rest sourced from reference TRBV5-1 and TRBJ2-2, is KAGVTQTPRYLIKTRGQQVTLSCSPISGHRSVSWYQQTPGQGLQFLFEYFSETQRNKGNFPGRFSGRQFSNSRSEMNVSTLELGDSALYLCASSSGQAGELFFGEGSRLTVL.

The chain combines TRBV6-5 with TRBJ1-2; 7 bases align to TRBD1. CDR3 size: 12 residues. Germline lookup yields CDR1 MNHEY and CDR2 SVGAGI. Trimming at V came to 6 bases and at J to 4 bases, leaving 2 bases not matched to a gene. The CDR3 protein is CASRGGFYGYTF. The CDR3 DNA is TGTGCCAGCAGAGGGGGCTTCTATGGCTACACCTTC.

The chain couples TRBV15 to TRBJ1-4; no firm D call. Germline CDR1 is LNHNV and CDR2 is YYDKDF (reference sequence). The CDR3 length is 11 residues. V was shortened by 8 bases and J by 8 bases, with 9 bases between the two germline ends. CDR3 residues: CATVRGEKLFF. The CDR3, as DNA: TGTGCCACCGTGCGAGGGGAAAAACTGTTTTTT.

The table lists this clone with a count of one. V and J are TRBV5-6 and TRBJ2-1, with a possible D match to TRBD2 (5 bases). Germline V gene data show CDR1 as SGHDT and CDR2 as YYEEEE. CDR3 length: 15 amino acids. The V and J ends lost 4 bases and 4 bases respectively, with 15 bases between them. DNA for the CDR3: TGTGCCAGCAGCCCATCTCCCTCGGGGTACAATGAGCAGTTCTTC. Its translation: CASSPSPSGYNEQFF. The whole variable domain, filled in from reference TRBV5-6 and TRBJ2-1, reads DAGVTQSPTHLIKTRGQQVTLRCSPKSGHDTVSWYQQALGQGPQFIFQYYEEEERQRGNFPDRFSGHQFPNYSSELNVNALLLGDSALYLCASSPSPSGYNEQFFGPGTRLTVL.

The chain carries TRBV19 and TRBJ2-1; D ambiguous. Per germline, CDR1 LNHDA and CDR2 SQIVND (reference sequence). This CDR3 is 12 amino acids long. V lost 5 bases, J lost 2 bases, and 4 bases lay in between. CDR3 sequence: CASSPPYNEQFF. CDR3 nucleotide sequence: TGTGCCAGTAGTCCTCCCTACAATGAGCAGTTCTTC. Based on the CDR3 plus reference TRBV19 and TRBJ2-1, the full variable domain is DGGITQSPKYLFRKEGQNVTLSCEQNLNHDAMYWYRQDPGQGLRLIYYSQIVNDFQKGDIAEGYSVSREKKESFPLTVTSAQKNPTAFYLCASSPPYNEQFFGPGTRLTVL.

The gene calls are TRBV11-3 and TRBJ2-1; 9 positions agree with TRBD2. J was trimmed by 6 bases and V by 1 base; bases with no gene match: 4. The CDR3 covers 15 residues. CDR1 is SGHNT and CDR2 is YENEEA in the germline V gene. CDR3 region: CASSLGLAEVNEQFF. As DNA, the CDR3 is TGTGCCAGCAGCTTAGGACTAGCGGAGGTCAATGAGCAGTTCTTC.

The V and J genes are TRBV5-6 and TRBJ2-7; D is possibly TRBD2 (5 bases). Germline V gene sequence: CDR1 SGHDT, CDR2 YYEEEE. V was pared by 4 bases and J by 5 bases, with 28 bases between. This CDR3 has 18 residues. Here the CDR3 reads CASSPEPLRGMVFHEQYF. The CDR3 DNA sequence: TGTGCCAGCAGCCCCGAGCCCCTCCGGGGTATGGTATTCCACGAGCAGTACTTC.